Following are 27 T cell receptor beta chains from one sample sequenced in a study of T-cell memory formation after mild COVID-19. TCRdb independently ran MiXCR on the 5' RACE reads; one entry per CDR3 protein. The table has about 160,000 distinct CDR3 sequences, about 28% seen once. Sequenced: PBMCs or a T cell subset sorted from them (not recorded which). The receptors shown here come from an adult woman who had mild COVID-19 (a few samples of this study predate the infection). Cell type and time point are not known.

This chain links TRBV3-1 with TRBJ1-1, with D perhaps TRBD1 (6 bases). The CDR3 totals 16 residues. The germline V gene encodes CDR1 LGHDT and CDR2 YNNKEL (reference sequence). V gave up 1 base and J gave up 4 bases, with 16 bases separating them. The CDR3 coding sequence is TGTGCCAGCAGCCAAGCATACAGGGTGAGGGTCACTGAAGCTTTCTTT. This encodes CASSQAYRVRVTEAFF.

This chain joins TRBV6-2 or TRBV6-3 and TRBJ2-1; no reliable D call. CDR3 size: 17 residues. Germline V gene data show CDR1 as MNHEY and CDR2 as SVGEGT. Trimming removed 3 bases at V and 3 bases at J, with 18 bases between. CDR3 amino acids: CASSYSLTGYNYNEQFF. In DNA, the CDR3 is TGTGCCAGCAGTTATTCCTTAACCGGGTACAACTACAATGAGCAGTTCTTC.

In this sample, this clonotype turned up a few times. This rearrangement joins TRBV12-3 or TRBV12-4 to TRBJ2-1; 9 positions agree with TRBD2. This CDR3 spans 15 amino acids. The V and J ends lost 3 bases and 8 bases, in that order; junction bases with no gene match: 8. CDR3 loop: CASSFSRGGLDEQFF. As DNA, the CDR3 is TGTGCCAGCAGTTTTTCGCGGGGGGGCCTGGATGAGCAGTTCTTC.

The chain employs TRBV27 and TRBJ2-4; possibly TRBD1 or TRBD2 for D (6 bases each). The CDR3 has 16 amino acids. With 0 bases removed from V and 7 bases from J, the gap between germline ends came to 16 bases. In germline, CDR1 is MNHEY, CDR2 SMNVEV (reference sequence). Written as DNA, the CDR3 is TGTGCCAGCAGTTTATCAGGCGGGATTCAGGGGAACATTCAGTACTTC. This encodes CASSLSGGIQGNIQYF.

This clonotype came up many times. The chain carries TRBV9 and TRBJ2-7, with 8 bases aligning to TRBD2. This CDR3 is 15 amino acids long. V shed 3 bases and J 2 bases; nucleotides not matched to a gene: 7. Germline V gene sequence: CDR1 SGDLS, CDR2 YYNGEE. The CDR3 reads CASSATPGLAYEQYF. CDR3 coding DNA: TGTGCCAGCAGCGCAACACCGGGACTAGCCTACGAGCAGTACTTC.

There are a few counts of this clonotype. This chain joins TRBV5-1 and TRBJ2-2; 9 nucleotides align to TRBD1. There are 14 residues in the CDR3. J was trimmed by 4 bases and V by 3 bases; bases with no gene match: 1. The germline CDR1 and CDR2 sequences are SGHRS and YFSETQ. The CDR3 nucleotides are TGCGCCAGCAGCTGGGGACAGGGCACCGGGGAGCTGTTTTTT. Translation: CASSWGQGTGELFF.

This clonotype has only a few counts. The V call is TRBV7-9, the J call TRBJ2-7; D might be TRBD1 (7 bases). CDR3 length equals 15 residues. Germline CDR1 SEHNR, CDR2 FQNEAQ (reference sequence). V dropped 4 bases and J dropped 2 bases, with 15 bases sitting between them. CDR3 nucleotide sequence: TGTGCCAGCAGCTCGGGACCCAGGGGGGCCTACGAGCAGTACTTC. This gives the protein CASSSGPRGAYEQYF.

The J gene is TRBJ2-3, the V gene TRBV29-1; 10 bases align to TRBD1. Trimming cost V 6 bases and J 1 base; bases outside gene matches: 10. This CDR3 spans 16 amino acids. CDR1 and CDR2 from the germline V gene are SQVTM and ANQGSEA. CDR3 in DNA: TGCAGCGTGGAGGGACAGGGGTTTTTGGGCACAGATACGCAGTATTTT. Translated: CSVEGQGFLGTDTQYF.

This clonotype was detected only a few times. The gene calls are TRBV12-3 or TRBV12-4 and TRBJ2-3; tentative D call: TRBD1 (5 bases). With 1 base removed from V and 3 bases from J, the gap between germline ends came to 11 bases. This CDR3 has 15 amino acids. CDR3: CASSLGQKGTDTQYF. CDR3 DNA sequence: TGTGCCAGCAGTTTAGGACAAAAGGGGACAGATACGCAGTATTTT.

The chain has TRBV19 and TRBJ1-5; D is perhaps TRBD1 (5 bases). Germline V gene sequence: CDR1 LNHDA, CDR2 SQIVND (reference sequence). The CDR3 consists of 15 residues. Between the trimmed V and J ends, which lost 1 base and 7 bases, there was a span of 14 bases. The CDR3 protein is CASSIGFGGGQPQHF. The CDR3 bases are TGTGCCAGTAGTATAGGGTTCGGGGGGGGGCAGCCCCAGCATTTT.

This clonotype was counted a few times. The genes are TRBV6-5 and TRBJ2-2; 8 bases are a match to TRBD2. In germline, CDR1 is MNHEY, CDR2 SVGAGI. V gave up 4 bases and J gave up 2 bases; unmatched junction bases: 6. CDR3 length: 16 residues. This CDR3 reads CASSSPGGPNTGELFF. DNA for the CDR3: TGTGCCAGCAGTTCCCCGGGGGGGCCTAACACCGGGGAGCTGTTTTTT.

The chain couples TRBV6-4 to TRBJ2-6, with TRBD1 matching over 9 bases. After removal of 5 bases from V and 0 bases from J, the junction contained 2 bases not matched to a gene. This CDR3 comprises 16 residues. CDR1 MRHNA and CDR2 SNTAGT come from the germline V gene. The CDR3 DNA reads TGTGCCAGCAGTCCGACAGGGGGCTCTGGGGCCAACGTCCTGACTTTC. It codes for CASSPTGGSGANVLTF.

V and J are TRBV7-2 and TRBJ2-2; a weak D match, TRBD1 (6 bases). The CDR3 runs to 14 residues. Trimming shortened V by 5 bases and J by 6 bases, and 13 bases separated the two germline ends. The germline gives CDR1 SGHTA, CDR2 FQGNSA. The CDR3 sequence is CASSHQDSSGELFF. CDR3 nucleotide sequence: TGTGCCAGCAGCCACCAGGACAGCTCCGGGGAGCTGTTTTTT. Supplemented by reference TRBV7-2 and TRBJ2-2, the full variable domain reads GAGVSQSPSNKVTEKGKDVELRCDPISGHTALYWYRQSLGQGLEFLIYFQGNSAPDKSGLPSDRFSAERTGGSVSTLTIQRTQQEDSAVYLCASSHQDSSGELFFGEGSRLTVL.

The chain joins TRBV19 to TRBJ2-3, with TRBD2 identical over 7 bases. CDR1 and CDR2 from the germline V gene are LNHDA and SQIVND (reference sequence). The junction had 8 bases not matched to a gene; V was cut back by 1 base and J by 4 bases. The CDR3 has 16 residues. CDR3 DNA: TGTGCCAGTAGTATAGTAGGCGGGAGTGGTGCAGATACGCAGTATTTT. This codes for CASSIVGGSGADTQYF.

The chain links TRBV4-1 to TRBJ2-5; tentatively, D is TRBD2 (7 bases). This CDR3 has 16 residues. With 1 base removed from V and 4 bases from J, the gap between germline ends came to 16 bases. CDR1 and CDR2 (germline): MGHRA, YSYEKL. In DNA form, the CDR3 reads TGCGCCAGCAGCCAAGTGGGAGGGGGGCCTGGAGAGACCCAGTACTTC. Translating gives CASSQVGGGPGETQYF.

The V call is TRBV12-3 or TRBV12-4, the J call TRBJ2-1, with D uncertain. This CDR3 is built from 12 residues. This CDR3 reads CAIRAYPNEQFF. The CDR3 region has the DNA TGTGCTATTCGAGCGTACCCCAATGAGCAGTTCTTC.

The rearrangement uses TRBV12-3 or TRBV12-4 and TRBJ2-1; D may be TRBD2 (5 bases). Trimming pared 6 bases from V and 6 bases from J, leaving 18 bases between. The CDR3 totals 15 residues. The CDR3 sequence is CASSPSRDGSNEQFF. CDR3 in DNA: TGTGCCAGCAGCCCCTCTCGGGATGGCAGCAATGAGCAGTTCTTC.

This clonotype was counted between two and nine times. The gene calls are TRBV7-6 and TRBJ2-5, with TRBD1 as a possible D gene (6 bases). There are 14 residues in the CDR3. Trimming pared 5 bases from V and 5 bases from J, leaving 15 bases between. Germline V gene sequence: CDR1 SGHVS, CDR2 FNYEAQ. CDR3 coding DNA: TGTGCCAGCAGCACCACAGGGTTGGTGGAGACCCAGTACTTC. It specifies CASSTTGLVETQYF.

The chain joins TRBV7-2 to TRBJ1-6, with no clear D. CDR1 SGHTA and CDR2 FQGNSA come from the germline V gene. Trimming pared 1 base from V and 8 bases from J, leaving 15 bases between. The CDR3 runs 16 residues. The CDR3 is CASSLDSGLGYSPLHF. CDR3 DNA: TGTGCCAGCAGCTTAGACTCAGGATTAGGGTATTCACCCCTCCACTTT.

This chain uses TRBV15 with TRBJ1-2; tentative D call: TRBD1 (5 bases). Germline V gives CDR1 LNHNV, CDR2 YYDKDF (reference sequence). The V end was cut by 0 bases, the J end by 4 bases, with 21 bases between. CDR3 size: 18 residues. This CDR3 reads CATSRDRGERKELYGYTF. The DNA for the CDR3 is TGTGCCACCAGCAGAGATCGAGGGGAACGAAAGGAACTCTATGGCTACACCTTC.

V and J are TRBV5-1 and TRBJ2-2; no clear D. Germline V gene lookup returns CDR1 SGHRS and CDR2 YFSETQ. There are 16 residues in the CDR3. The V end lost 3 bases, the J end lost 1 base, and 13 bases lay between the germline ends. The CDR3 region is CASSSDPAVNTGELFF. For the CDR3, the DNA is TGCGCCAGCAGCTCCGACCCCGCCGTGAACACCGGGGAGCTGTTTTTT.

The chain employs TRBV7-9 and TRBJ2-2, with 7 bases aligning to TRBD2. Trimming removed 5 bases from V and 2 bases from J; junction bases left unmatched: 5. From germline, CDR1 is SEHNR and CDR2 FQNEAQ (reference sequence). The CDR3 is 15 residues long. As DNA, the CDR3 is TGTGCCAGCAGCCTAACTAGCGTTAACACCGGGGAGCTGTTTTTT. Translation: CASSLTSVNTGELFF.

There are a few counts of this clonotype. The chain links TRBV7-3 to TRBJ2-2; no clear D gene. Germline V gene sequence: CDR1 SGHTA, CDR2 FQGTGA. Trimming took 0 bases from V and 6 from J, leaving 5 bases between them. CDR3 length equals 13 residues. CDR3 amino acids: CASSLTRAGELFF. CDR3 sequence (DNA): TGTGCCAGCAGCTTAACCCGGGCCGGGGAGCTGTTTTTT.

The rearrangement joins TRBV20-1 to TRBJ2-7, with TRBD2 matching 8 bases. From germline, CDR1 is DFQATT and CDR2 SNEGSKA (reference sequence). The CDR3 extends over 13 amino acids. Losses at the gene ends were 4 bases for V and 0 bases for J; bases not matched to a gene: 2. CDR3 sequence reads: CSAILAGSYEQYF. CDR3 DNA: TGCAGTGCTATTCTAGCGGGCTCCTACGAGCAGTACTTC.

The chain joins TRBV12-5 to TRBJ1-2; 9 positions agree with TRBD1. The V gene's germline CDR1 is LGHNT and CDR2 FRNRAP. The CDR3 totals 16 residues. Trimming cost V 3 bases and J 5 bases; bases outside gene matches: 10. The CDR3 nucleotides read TGTGCTAGTGGTTTCACCCGCGACAGGGGGGATTATGGCTACACCTTC. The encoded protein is CASGFTRDRGDYGYTF.

CDR3 nucleotide sequence: TGCAGCGTAGACCAGGGCTACGAGCAGTACTTC. Its protein is CSVDQGYEQYF. This chain connects TRBV29-1 to TRBJ2-7; the D gene is possibly TRBD1 (5 bases). CDR3 length: 11 residues. V shed 6 bases and J shed 3 bases, with 9 bases lying between them. The germline V gene has CDR1 SQVTM and CDR2 ANQGSEA.

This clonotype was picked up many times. CDR3 nucleotides: TGTGCCAGCAGCGGGGACAGTCAAACAGATACGCAGTATTTT. This codes for CASSGDSQTDTQYF. The chain links TRBV7-3 to TRBJ2-3; 7 bases map to TRBD1. The CDR3 has 14 residues. Trimming took 5 bases from V and 3 from J; bases not matched to a gene: 5. Per germline, CDR1 SGHTA and CDR2 FQGTGA.